This TCR beta chain was sequenced during a study of T cells in localized non-small cell lung cancer. V shed 6 bases, J shed 0 bases, and the junction held 4 bases outside the gene matches. The CDR3 spans 14 residues. Germline V CDR1 and CDR2: GTSNPN, SVGIG (reference sequence). Concerning this clone itself: Its cognate antigen is unknown.

Study-level findings and limits: An association was observed between higher blood T cell density and longer overall survival. For the top 100 tumor clones, a median roughly 56 also appeared in adjacent lung.

Sequenced by immunoSEQ multiplex PCR; TCRdb stores in-frame clones only, minus some. The sample carries under 25,000 clones, roughly 89% recorded once. This TCR was sampled from a man aged 40-75 years with stage I squamous cell lung carcinoma. This rearrangement joins TRBV30 to TRBJ2-4; 8 bases map to TRBD2. The material was peripheral blood, obtained before any cancer treatment. The CDR3 here is CACGGGQAKNIQYF. The DNA of the CDR3 is TGTGCCTGCGGGGGGGGACAAGCCAAAAACATTCAGTACTTC.